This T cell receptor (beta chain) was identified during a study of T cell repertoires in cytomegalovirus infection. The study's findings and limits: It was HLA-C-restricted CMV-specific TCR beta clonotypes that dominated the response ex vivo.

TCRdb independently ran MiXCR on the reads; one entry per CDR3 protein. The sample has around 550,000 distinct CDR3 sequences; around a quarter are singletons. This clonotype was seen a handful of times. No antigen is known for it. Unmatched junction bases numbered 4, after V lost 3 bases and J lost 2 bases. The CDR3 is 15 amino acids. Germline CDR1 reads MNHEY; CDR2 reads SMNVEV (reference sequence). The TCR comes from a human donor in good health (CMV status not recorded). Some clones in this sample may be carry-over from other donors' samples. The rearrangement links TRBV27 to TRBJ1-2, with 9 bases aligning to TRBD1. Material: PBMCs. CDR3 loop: CASSFSTGGNYGYTF. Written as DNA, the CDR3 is TGTGCCAGCAGTTTCTCTACAGGGGGCAACTATGGCTACACCTTC.